Described below is a single TCR beta chain sequence and its context. TCRdb's copy holds only in-frame clones and misses some; the assay was immunoSEQ multiplex PCR. The table shows about 24,000 clones, with approximately 86% occurring only once. This sample was included in a study of blood T cell repertoires in COVID-19. Study-wide background: The study drew acute and convalescent COVID-19 samples from the United States, Italy and Spain.

Per the germline V gene, CDR1 is SGHRS and CDR2 is YFSETQ. This CDR3 is built from 14 residues. Between the trimmed V and J ends, which lost 2 bases and 8 bases, there was a span of 13 bases. The chain recombines TRBV5-1 with TRBJ2-2; unclear D gene. Sequencing input: peripheral blood. This TCR came from a man in his fifties with active COVID-19. CDR3 coding DNA: TGCGCCAGCAGCTTTTACGCTTCCGGGGGGGAGCTGTTTTTT. Translation: CASSFYASGGELFF. The variable domain in full, completed from reference TRBV5-1 and TRBJ2-2, reads KAGVTQTPRYLIKTRGQQVTLSCSPISGHRSVSWYQQTPGQGLQFLFEYFSETQRNKGNFPGRFSGRQFSNSRSEMNVSTLELGDSALYLCASSFYASGGELFFGEGSRLTVL.